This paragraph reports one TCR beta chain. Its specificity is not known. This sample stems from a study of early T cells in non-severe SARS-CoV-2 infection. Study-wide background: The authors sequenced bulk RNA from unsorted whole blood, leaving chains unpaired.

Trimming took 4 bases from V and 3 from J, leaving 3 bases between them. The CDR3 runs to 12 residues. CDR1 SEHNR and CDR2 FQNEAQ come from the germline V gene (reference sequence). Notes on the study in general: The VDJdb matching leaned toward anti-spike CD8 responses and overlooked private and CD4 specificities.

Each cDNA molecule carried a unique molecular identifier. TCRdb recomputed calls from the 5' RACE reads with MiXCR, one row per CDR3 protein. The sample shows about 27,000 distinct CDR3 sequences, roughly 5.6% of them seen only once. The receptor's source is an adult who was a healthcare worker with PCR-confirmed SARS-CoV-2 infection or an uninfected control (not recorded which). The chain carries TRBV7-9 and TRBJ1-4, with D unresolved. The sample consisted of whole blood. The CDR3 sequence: CASSSANEKLFF. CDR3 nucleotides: TGTGCCAGCAGCTCAGCTAATGAAAAACTGTTTTTT.